These T cell receptor beta chains were read from a single sample in a study of response to subunit inactivated influenza vaccine. From the RT-PCR reads, TCRdb called clonotypes with MiXCR, one entry per CDR3 protein. The sample comprises just over 300,000 distinct CDR3 sequences, 21% of which are singletons, and about 10% rests with the top ten. Source: PBMCs from blood, taken roughly 20 months after vaccination. The receptors derive from a man aged 45-69 years who received an inactivated influenza vaccine. Each CDR3 is given without its conserved first and last residue. Clone size is shown for a subset of rows, as once, few, many or a class of expanded clone.

v_call	clone_size	cdr3_aa
TRBV4-2	NA	ASSQDRWTGVTGELF
TRBV10-3	NA	AISDPGTDLNTEAF
TRBV6-5	few	ASSLGGGVWYEQY
TRBV19	few	ASRKSPQGYNSPLH
TRBV4-3	few	ASSQGGILRGYT
TRBV19	many	ASSPGTSGQGGELF
TRBV27	many	ASRLQGNTIY
TRBV27	NA	ASSLGYRGHEQF
TRBV5-1	NA	ASSLERSQETQY
TRBV19	NA	ASSPWTGDYGYT
TRBV5-1	NA	ASSLQSGDTQY
TRBV3-1	few	ASSQSLAGAVDEQF
TRBV10-3	NA	AITEGEGGTEAF
TRBV20-1	few	SAREGGLNEKLF
TRBV20-1	many	SATTGVDQPQH
TRBV15	many	ATSPRTAGEAF
TRBV4-2	few	ASSQGQHPANYGYT
TRBV7-6	NA	ASSGGTGANNEQF
TRBV15	NA	ATSRRGPGATF
TRBV3-1	many	ASSQDAARGGYT
TRBV5-1	NA	ASSLDSPVSGELF
TRBV20-1	many	SAREVGTGGYGYT
TRBV3-1	NA	ASSQRESVEAF
TRBV20-1	NA	SARKASGSLNEQF